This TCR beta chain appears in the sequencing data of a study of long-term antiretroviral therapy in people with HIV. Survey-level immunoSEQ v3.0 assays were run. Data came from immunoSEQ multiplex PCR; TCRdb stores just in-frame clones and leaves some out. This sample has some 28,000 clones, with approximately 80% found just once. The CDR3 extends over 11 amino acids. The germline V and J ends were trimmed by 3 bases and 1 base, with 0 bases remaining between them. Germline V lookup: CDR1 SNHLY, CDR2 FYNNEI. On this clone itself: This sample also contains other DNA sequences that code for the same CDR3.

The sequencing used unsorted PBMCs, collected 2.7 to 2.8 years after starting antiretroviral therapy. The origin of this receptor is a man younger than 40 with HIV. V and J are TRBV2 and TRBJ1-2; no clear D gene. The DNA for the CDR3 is TGTGCCAGCAGTGATAACTATGGCTACACCTTC. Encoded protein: CASSDNYGYTF. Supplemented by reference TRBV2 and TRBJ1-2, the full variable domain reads EPEVTQTPSHQVTQMGQEVILRCVPISNHLYFYWYRQILGQKVEFLVSFYNNEISEKSEIFDDQFSVERPDGSNFTLKIRSTKLEDSAMYFCASSDNYGYTFGSGTRLTVV.